The next 16 T cell receptor beta chains were all read from a single sample in a study of shared clonotypes between healthy human individuals. Repertoires were generated with immunoSEQ multiplex PCR, while TCRdb's copy carries only in-frame clones and drops some. The profile shows 550,000 to 850,000 clones, roughly 72% of them singletons. Material: memory CD4+ T cells sorted from blood. Subset meaning: CD45RA-negative fraction. These receptor sequences come from a woman under 40 in good health.

This clone was found a few times. With only one base between it and a far larger clone, this is likely a read error. The sample holds other DNA sequences that translate to the same CDR3. The V call is TRBV5-1, the J call TRBJ1-5; 7 nucleotides align to TRBD1. CDR1 SGHRS and CDR2 YFSETQ come from the germline V gene. The V segment lost 0 bases and the J segment 7 bases; nucleotides outside the gene matches: 1. The CDR3 is 13 amino acids. CDR3 sequence reads: CASSLEGGQPQHF. The CDR3 nucleotides read TGCGCCAGCAGCTTGGAAGGGGGCCAGCCCCAGCATTTT. The full variable domain, rest sourced from reference TRBV5-1 and TRBJ1-5, is KAGVTQTPRYLIKTRGQQVTLSCSPISGHRSVSWYQQTPGQGLQFLFEYFSETQRNKGNFPGRFSGRQFSNSRSEMNVSTLELGDSALYLCASSLEGGQPQHFGDGTRLSIL.

This chain connects TRBV29-1 to TRBJ2-2; D not certain. This CDR3 is 12 amino acids long. The germline V and J ends were trimmed by 7 bases and 2 bases, with 8 bases remaining between them. Per the germline V gene, CDR1 is SQVTM and CDR2 is ANQGSEA. The CDR3 sequence: CSALPNTGELFF. The CDR3 DNA is TGCAGCGCATTACCTAACACCGGGGAGCTGTTTTTT.

The genes are TRBV6-1 and TRBJ1-2; D unresolved. The germline CDR1 and CDR2 sequences are MNHNS and SASEGT. The V gene lost 1 base and the J gene lost 8 bases, with 14 bases spanning the gap. The CDR3 loop spans 14 amino acids. Written as DNA, the CDR3 is TGTGCCAGCAGTGAAGGCCGAAGCCTCGGAGGCTACACCTTC. Translating gives CASSEGRSLGGYTF.

The genes are TRBV5-4 and TRBJ2-3; no clear D gene. CDR3 size: 15 residues. Looked up from germline, CDR1 is SGHNT and CDR2 is YYREEE (reference sequence). V was shortened by 3 bases and J by 1 base, with 12 bases between the two germline ends. In DNA, the CDR3 is TGTGCCAGCAGCTCCCGAATGACGGGCACAGATACGCAGTATTTT. Translation: CASSSRMTGTDTQYF.

The V gene is TRBV10-1, the J gene TRBJ1-1; D gene unclear. Looked up from germline, CDR1 is WNHNN and CDR2 is SYGVQD (reference sequence). The V and J ends lost 0 bases and 1 base respectively, with 9 bases between them. The CDR3 spans 15 residues. DNA for the CDR3: TGCGCCAGCAGTGAGTCGGGCACCACGAACACTGAAGCTTTCTTT. As protein: CASSESGTTNTEAFF.

The V and J genes are TRBV21-1 and TRBJ2-5; TRBD1 is the table's D call and was not checked against the DNA. TRBV21-1 represents a pseudogene. This CDR3 has 15 residues. The CDR3 nucleotides read TGTGCCAGCAGCAAAGCGCTCGACATTCAAGAGACCCAGTACTTC. Amino acid sequence: CASSKALDIQETQYF.

V usage is TRBV18 and J usage is TRBJ2-2; 11 bases are a match to TRBD2. This CDR3 has 16 residues. The trim removed 4 bases at V and 2 bases at J, leaving 3 bases unmatched. CDR1 and CDR2 (germline): KGHSH, LQKENI. The CDR3 nucleotides are TGTGCCAGCTCACGGGGACTAGCGGAAAACACCGGGGAGCTGTTTTTT. It specifies CASSRGLAENTGELFF.

The rearrangement links TRBV2 to TRBJ2-2; TRBD2 matches at 9 bases. Trimming cost V 5 bases and J 4 bases; bases outside gene matches: 11. The CDR3 loop spans 17 amino acids. Per the germline V gene, CDR1 is SNHLY and CDR2 is FYNNEI. The CDR3 reads CASSQGREGPGTGELFF. The CDR3 DNA reads TGTGCCAGCAGTCAAGGGCGGGAGGGCCCGGGCACCGGGGAGCTGTTTTTT. The full variable domain, its missing parts supplied by reference TRBV2 and TRBJ2-2, is EPEVTQTPSHQVTQMGQEVILRCVPISNHLYFYWYRQILGQKVEFLVSFYNNEISEKSEIFDDQFSVERPDGSNFTLKIRSTKLEDSAMYFCASSQGREGPGTGELFFGEGSRLTVL.

V and J are TRBV19 and TRBJ1-5, with TRBD1 identical over 10 bases. The CDR3 length is 17 residues. V trimming: 7 bases; J trimming: 4 bases; junction bases outside the gene matches: 13. Germline lookup yields CDR1 LNHDA and CDR2 SQIVND (reference sequence). CDR3 in DNA: TGTGCCAGTACCGACGGACAGGGGGGGAGAGGGAATCAGCCCCAGCATTTT. It codes for CASTDGQGGRGNQPQHF.

This chain uses TRBV18 with TRBJ2-5, with D perhaps given as TRBD1 or TRBD2 (5 bases each). Germline assignment: CDR1 KGHSH and CDR2 LQKENI. The ends were cut back, 4 bases at V and 5 bases at J, with 8 bases in the middle. This CDR3 comprises 12 residues. CDR3 sequence: CASSRGMETQYF. The CDR3 region has the DNA TGTGCCAGCTCACGGGGGATGGAGACCCAGTACTTC.

V and J are TRBV11-2 and TRBJ2-7; weak D call: TRBD1 (6 bases). Trimming took 6 bases from V and 3 from J, leaving 15 bases between them. The CDR3 sequence is 14 residues long. Germline V gene lookup returns CDR1 SGHAT and CDR2 FQNNGV. The CDR3 protein is CASRKPGQVYEQYF. The CDR3 nucleotides are TGTGCCAGCAGGAAGCCGGGACAAGTCTACGAGCAGTACTTC.

Concerning this clone itself: The same CDR3 is also encoded by other DNA sequences in this sample. The chain recombines TRBV27 with TRBJ2-3; no clear D. The CDR3 has 13 amino acids. Trimming cost V 3 bases and J 2 bases, with 6 bases left between them. Germline V gives CDR1 MNHEY, CDR2 SMNVEV (reference sequence). CDR3 amino acids: CASSFTYTDTQYF. The CDR3 nucleotides read TGTGCCAGCAGTTTTACTTACACAGATACGCAGTATTTT.

This clone was seen only a few times. The rearrangement links TRBV18 to TRBJ1-2, with D tentatively TRBD1 (5 bases). Deletions cut 2 bases from V and 7 bases from J, with 11 bases between. Germline V gene sequence: CDR1 KGHSH, CDR2 LQKENI. The CDR3 covers 13 residues. Here the CDR3 reads CASSPDRDRGYTF. For the CDR3, the DNA is TGTGCCAGCTCACCAGATAGGGACCGTGGCTACACCTTC.

V gene TRBV6-6 combines with J gene TRBJ1-5; D unresolved. The V gene lost 6 bases and the J gene lost 10 bases, with 13 bases spanning the gap. The CDR3 extends over 12 amino acids. Germline V gives CDR1 MNHNY, CDR2 SVGAGI (reference sequence). CDR3 coding DNA: TGTGCCAGCAGCTCAAACCGGAACCCCCAGCATTTT. As protein: CASSSNRNPQHF.

This sequence joins TRBV10-3 and TRBJ2-5; 7 nucleotides agree with TRBD2. CDR3 length: 13 amino acids. After removal of 5 bases from V and 3 bases from J, the junction contained 3 bases not matched to a gene. Germline V gene sequence: CDR1 ENHRY, CDR2 SYGVKD. CDR3 DNA: TGTGCCATCAGTTGGGGGGGGGAAGAGACCCAGTACTTC. Its protein is CAISWGGEETQYF.

This clone has a handful of counts. This chain links TRBV25-1 with TRBJ1-1; tentatively, D is TRBD1 (6 bases). The germline V gene has CDR1 MGHDK and CDR2 SYGVNS. CDR3 length: 14 amino acids. The V gene lost 3 bases and the J gene lost 1 base, with 9 bases spanning the gap. The CDR3 coding sequence is TGTGCCAGCAGTGACGGGACACCGAACACTGAAGCTTTCTTT. This encodes CASSDGTPNTEAFF. Full variable domain (rest looked up from reference TRBV25-1 and TRBJ1-1): EADIYQTPRYLVIGTGKKITLECSQTMGHDKMYWYQQDPGMELHLIHYSYGVNSTEKGDLSSESTVSRIRTEHFPLTLESARPSHTSQYLCASSDGTPNTEAFFGQGTRLTVV.